This T cell receptor (beta chain) is from a study of control samples from healthy donors and cancer patients. Using immunoSEQ multiplex PCR, the repertoire was profiled, and TCRdb retains in-frame clones only, with some absent. The sample includes 100,000 or so clones, less than 90% seen only once; the top ten take more than 15%. Germline V CDR1 and CDR2: MNHEY, SVGAGI. CDR3 size: 13 residues. The V and J ends lost 6 bases and 3 bases respectively, with 9 bases between them. The TCR comes from a woman aged 50 to 60 in good health. Material for sequencing was blood. The V and J genes are TRBV6-5 and TRBJ1-5; D gene unclear. The CDR3 protein is CASSPVVNQPQHF. In nucleotides, the CDR3 is TGTGCCAGCAGCCCGGTAGTCAATCAGCCCCAGCATTTT.